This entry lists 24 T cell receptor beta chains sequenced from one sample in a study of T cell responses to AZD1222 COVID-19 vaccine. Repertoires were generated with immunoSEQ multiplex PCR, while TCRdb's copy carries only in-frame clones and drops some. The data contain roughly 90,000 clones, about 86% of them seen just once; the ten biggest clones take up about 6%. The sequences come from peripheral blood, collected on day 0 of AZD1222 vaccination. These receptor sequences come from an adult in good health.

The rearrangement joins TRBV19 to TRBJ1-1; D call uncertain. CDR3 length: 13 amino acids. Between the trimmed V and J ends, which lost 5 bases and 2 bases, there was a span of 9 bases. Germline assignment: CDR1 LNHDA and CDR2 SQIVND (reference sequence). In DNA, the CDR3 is TGTGCCAGTAGTCAGCAGCGTAACACTGAAGCTTTCTTT. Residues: CASSQQRNTEAFF.

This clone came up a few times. The DNA of the CDR3 is TGTGCCAGCGTCGGGACAGATAATGAAAAACTGTTTTTT. Protein: CASVGTDNEKLFF. V usage is TRBV2 and J usage is TRBJ1-4, with TRBD1 identical over 7 bases. Germline loops: CDR1 SNHLY, CDR2 FYNNEI. This CDR3 is 13 amino acids long. Trimming at V came to 8 bases and at J to 4 bases, leaving 4 bases not matched to a gene.

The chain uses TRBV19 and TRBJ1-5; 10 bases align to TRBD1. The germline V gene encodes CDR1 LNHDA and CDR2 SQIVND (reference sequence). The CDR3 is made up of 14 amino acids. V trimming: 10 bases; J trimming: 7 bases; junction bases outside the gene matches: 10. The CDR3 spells CATWGTGVDQPQHF. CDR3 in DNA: TGTGCCACCTGGGGGACAGGGGTCGACCAGCCCCAGCATTTT.

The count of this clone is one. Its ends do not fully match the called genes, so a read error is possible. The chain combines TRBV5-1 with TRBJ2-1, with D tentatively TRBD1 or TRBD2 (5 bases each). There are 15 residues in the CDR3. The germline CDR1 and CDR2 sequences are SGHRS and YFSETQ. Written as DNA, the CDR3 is TGCGCCGGCAGCTTCGGGACCGCGCCTAGCAATGAGCAGTTCTTC. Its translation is CAGSFGTAPSNEQFF.

DNA of the CDR3: TGTGCCAGCAGCTACAGCAGAGAGACCCAGTACTTC. Protein: CASSYSRETQYF. The chain employs TRBV12-3 or TRBV12-4 and TRBJ2-5; D not certain. V gave up 6 bases and J gave up 4 bases, with 9 bases separating them. This CDR3 comprises 12 residues.

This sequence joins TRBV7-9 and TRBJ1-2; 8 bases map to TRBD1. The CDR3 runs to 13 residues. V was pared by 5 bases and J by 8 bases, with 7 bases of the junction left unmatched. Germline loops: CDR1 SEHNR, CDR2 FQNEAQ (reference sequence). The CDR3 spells CASSPDRVEGYTF. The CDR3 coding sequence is TGTGCCAGCAGCCCGGACAGGGTGGAGGGCTACACCTTC.

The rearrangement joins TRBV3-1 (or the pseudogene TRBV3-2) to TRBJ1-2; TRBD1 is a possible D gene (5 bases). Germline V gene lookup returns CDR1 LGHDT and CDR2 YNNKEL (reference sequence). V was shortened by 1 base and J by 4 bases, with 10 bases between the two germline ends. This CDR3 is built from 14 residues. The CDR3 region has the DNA TGTGCCAGCAGCCAAGTTCAGGGAAGCTATGGCTACACCTTC. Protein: CASSQVQGSYGYTF.

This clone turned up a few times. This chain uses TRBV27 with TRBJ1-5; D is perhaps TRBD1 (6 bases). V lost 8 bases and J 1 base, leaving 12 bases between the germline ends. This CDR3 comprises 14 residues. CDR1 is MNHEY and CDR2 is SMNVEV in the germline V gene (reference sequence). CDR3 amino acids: CASGKTGSNQPQHF. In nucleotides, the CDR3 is TGTGCCAGCGGAAAAACAGGGAGCAATCAGCCCCAGCATTTT.

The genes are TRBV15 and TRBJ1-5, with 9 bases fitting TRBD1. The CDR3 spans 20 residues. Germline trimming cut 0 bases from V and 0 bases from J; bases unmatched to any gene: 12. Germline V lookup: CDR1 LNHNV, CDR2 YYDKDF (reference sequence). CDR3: CATSREPGQGTYYSNQPQHF. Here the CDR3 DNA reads TGTGCCACCAGCAGAGAACCAGGACAGGGGACTTATTATAGCAATCAGCCCCAGCATTTT.

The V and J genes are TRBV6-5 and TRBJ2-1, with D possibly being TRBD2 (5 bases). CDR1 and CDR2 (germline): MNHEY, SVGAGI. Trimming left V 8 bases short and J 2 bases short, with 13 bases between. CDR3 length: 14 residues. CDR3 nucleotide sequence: TGTGCCAGCCTAAGCGGCACGGCCTACAATGAGCAGTTCTTC. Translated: CASLSGTAYNEQFF.

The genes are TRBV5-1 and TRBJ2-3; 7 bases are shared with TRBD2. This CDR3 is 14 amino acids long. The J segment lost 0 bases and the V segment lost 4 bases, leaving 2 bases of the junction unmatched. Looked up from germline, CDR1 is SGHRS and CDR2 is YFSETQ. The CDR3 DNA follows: TGCGCCAGCAGCATGGGACTAAGCACAGATACGCAGTATTTT. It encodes CASSMGLSTDTQYF.

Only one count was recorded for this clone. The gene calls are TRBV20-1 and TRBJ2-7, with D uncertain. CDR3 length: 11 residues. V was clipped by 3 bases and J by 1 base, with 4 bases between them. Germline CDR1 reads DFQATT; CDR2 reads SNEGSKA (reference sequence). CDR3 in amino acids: CSASGSYEQYF. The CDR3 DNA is TGCAGTGCTAGCGGGTCCTACGAGCAGTACTTC.

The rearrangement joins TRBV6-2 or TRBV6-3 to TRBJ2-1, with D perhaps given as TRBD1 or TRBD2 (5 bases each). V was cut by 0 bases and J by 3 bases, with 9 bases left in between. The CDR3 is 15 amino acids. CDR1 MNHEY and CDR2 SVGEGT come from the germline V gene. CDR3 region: CASSYSMGDYNEQFF. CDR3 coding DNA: TGTGCCAGCAGTTACTCGATGGGGGACTACAATGAGCAGTTCTTC.

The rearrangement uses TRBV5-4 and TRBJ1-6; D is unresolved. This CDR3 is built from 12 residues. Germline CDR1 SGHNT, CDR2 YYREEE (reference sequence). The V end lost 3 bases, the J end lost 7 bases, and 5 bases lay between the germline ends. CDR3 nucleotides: TGTGCCAGCAGCTCACAGAATTCACCCCTCCACTTT. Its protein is CASSSQNSPLHF. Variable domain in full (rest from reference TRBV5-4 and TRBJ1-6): ETGVTQSPTHLIKTRGQQVTLRCSSQSGHNTVSWYQQALGQGPQFIFQYYREEENGRGNFPPRFSGLQFPNYSSELNVNALELDDSALYLCASSSQNSPLHFGNGTRLTVT.

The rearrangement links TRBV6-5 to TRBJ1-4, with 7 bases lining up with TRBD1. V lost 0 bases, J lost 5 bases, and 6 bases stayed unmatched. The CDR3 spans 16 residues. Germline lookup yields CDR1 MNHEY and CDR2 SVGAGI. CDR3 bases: TGTGCCAGCAGTTACTCGGGCGCCAGGGGGAATGAAAAACTGTTTTTT. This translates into CASSYSGARGNEKLFF.

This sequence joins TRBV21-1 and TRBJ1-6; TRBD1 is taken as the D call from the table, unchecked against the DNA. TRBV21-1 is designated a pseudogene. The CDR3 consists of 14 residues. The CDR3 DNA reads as TGTGCCAGCAGCAAGGTACAGGTGGCTTCACCCCTCCACTTT. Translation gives CASSKVQVASPLHF.

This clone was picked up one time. The CDR3 loop reads CASSQERQETQYF. CDR3 in DNA: TGTGCCAGCAGCCAGGAGCGACAAGAGACCCAGTACTTC. The chain is built from TRBV3-1 (or the pseudogene TRBV3-2) and TRBJ2-5, with D hard to call. V was clipped by 3 bases and J by 2 bases, with 7 bases between them. CDR1 is LGHDT and CDR2 is YNNKEL in the germline V gene (reference sequence). The CDR3 has 13 residues.

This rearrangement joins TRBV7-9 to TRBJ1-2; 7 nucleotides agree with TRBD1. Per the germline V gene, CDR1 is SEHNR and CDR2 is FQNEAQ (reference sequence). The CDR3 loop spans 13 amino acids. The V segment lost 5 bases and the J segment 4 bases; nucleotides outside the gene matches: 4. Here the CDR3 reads CASSQRQGYGYTF. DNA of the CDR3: TGTGCCAGCAGCCAAAGACAGGGCTATGGCTACACCTTC.

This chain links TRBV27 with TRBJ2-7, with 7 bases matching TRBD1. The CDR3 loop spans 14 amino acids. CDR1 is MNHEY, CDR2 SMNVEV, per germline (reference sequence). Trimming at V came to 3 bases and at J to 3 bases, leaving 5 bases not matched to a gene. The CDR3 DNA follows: TGTGCCAGCAGTTTTGGGGACAGAATCTACGAGCAGTACTTC. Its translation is CASSFGDRIYEQYF.

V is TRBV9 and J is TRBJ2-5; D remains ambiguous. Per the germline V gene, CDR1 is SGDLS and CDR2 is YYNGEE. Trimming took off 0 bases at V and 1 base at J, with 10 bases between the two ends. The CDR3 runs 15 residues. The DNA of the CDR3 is TGTGCCAGCAGCGTAGGTGCCCTAAGCCAAGAGACCCAGTACTTC. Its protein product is CASSVGALSQETQYF.

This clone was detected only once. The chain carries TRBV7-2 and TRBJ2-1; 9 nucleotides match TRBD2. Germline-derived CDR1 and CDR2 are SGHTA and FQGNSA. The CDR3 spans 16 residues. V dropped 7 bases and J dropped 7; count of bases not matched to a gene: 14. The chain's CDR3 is CASTPGGGGPRNEQFF. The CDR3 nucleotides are TGTGCCAGCACCCCCGGCGGGGGGGGACCTCGGAATGAGCAGTTCTTC. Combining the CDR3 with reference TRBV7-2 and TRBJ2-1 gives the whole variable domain GAGVSQSPSNKVTEKGKDVELRCDPISGHTALYWYRQSLGQGLEFLIYFQGNSAPDKSGLPSDRFSAERTGGSVSTLTIQRTQQEDSAVYLCASTPGGGGPRNEQFFGPGTRLTVL.

The CDR3 spells CASSYGVYNEQFF. CDR3 bases: TGTGCCAGCAGTTACGGCGTTTACAATGAGCAGTTCTTC. The rearrangement uses TRBV6-2 or TRBV6-3 and TRBJ2-1; no clear D gene. V lost 2 bases, J lost 4 bases, and 6 bases lay in between. The CDR3 has 13 amino acids. Germline assignment: CDR1 MNHEY and CDR2 SVGEGT.

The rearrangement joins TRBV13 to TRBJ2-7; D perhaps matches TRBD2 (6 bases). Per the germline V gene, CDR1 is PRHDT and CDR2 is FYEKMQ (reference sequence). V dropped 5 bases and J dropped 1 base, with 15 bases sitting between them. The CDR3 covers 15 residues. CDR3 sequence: CASSNTLAGSYEQYF. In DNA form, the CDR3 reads TGTGCCAGCAGCAACACTTTGGCGGGGTCCTACGAGCAGTACTTC. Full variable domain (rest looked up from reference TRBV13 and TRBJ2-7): AAGVIQSPRHLIKEKRETATLKCYPIPRHDTVYWYQQGPGQDPQFLISFYEKMQSDKGSIPDRFSAQQFSDYHSELNMSSLELGDSALYFCASSNTLAGSYEQYFGPGTRLTVT.

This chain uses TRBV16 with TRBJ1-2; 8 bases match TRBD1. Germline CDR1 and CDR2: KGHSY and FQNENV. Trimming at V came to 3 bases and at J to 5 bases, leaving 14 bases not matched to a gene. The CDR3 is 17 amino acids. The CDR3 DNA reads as TGTGCCAGCAGCCAGTCATCCTCTGGACAGGGCCCGTATGGCTACACCTTC. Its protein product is CASSQSSSGQGPYGYTF.